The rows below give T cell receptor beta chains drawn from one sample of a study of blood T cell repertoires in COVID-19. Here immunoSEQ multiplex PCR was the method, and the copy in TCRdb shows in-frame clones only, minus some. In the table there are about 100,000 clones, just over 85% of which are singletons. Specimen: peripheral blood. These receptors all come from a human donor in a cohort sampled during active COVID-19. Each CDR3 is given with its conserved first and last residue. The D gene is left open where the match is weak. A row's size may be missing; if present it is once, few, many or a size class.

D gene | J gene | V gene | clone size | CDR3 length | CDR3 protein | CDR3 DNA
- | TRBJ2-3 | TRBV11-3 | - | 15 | CASSSEGLSTDTQYF | TGTGCCAGCAGCTCAGAGGGCCTTTCCACAGATACGCAGTATTTT
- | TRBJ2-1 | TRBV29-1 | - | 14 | CSVQGISSYNEQFF | TGCAGCGTTCAGGGGATCAGCTCCTACAATGAGCAGTTCTTC
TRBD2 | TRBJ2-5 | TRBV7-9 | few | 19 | CASSLARTSGSGAGETQYF | TGTGCCAGCAGCTTAGCTAGGACTAGCGGGAGCGGGGCCGGAGAGACCCAGTACTTC
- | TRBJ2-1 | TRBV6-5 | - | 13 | CASVGVTYNEQFF | TGTGCCAGCGTGGGAGTAACCTACAATGAGCAGTTCTTC
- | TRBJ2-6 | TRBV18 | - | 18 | CASSRPPLGSSGANVLTF | TGTGCCAGCTCACGCCCGCCCCTCGGGAGCTCTGGGGCCAACGTCCTGACTTTC
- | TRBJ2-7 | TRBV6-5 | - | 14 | CASKPGDSSYEQYF | TGTGCCAGCAAACCGGGGGATAGCTCCTACGAGCAGTACTTC
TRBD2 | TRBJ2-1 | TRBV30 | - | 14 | CAWREPLAGVRQFF | TGTGCCTGGAGGGAACCACTAGCGGGAGTAAGGCAGTTCTTC
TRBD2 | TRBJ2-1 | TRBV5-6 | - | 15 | CASSQGPSGSYEQFF | TGTGCCAGCAGCCAAGGGCCTAGCGGGAGCTATGAGCAGTTCTTC
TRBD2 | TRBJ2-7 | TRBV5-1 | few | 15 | CASSHGTSGSYEQYF | TGCGCCAGCAGCCATGGGACTAGCGGGAGTTACGAGCAGTACTTC
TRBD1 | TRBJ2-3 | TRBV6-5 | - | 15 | CASSYGQGATDTQYF | TGTGCCAGCAGTTACGGACAGGGGGCCACAGATACGCAGTATTTT
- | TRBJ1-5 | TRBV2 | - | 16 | CASADRSTGSNQPQHF | TGTGCCAGCGCCGACAGGTCAACTGGGAGCAATCAGCCCCAGCATTTT
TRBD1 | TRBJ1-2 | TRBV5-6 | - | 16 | CASSPLSDRGPYGYTF | TGTGCCAGCAGCCCACTTTCGGACAGGGGGCCCTATGGCTACACCTTC
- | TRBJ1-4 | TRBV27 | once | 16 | CASSTYRDKGREKLFF | TGTGCCAGCAGTACCTATAGGGACAAGGGGCGTGAAAAACTGTTTTTT
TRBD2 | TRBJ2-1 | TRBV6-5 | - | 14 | CATRGLAGIYEQFF | TGTGCCACCCGAGGACTAGCGGGAATATATGAGCAGTTCTTC
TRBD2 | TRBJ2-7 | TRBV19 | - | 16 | CASSIGRTSGGYEQYF | TGTGCCAGTAGTATAGGCCGGACTAGCGGAGGCTACGAGCAGTACTTC
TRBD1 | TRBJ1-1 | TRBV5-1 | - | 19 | CASSPLWWGTGGMNTEAFF | TGCGCCAGCAGCCCCCTGTGGTGGGGGACAGGGGGCATGAACACTGAAGCTTTCTTT
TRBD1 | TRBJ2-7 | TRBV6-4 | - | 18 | CASSDSRTGGIVCFEQYF | TGTGCCAGCAGTGACTCGAGGACAGGGGGCATCGTTTGTTTCGAGCAGTACTTC
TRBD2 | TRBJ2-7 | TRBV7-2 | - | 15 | CASSLSSSGSYEQYF | TGTGCCAGCAGCTTATCGTCTAGCGGCTCCTACGAGCAGTACTTC
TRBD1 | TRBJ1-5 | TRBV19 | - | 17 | CASSMRSGQGVNQPQHF | TGTGCCAGTAGTATGCGATCGGGACAGGGGGTCAATCAGCCCCAGCATTTT
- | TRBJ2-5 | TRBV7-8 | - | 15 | CASSLGLAGEETQYF | TGTGCCAGCAGCTTAGGTCTAGCTGGTGAAGAGACCCAGTACTTC
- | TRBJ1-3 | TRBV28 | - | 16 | CASSPPGSGSGNTIYF | TGTGCCAGCAGTCCTCCAGGGTCCGGATCTGGAAACACCATATATTTT
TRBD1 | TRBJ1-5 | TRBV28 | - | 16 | CASSLVRGLSNQPQHF | TGTGCCAGCAGTTTAGTCAGGGGGCTAAGCAATCAGCCCCAGCATTTT
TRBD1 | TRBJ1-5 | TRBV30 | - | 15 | CAWSHGQAFNQPQHF | TGTGCCTGGAGTCACGGACAGGCCTTTAATCAGCCCCAGCATTTT
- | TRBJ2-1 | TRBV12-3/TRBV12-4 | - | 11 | CASSQYNEQFF | TGTGCCAGCAGCCAGTACAATGAGCAGTTCTTC
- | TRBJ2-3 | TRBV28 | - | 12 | CASSFVGTYKYF | TGTGCCAGCAGTTTTGTGGGGACATATAAGTATTTT
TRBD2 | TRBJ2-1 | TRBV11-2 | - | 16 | CASSLFGTRKDNEQFF | TGTGCCAGCAGCTTATTCGGGACTAGAAAAGACAATGAGCAGTTCTTC
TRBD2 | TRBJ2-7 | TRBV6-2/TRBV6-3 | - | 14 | CASSKLAGLYEQYF | TGTGCCAGCAGTAAACTAGCGGGACTGTACGAGCAGTACTTC
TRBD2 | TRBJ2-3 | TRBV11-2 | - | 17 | CASSLEPGRVSTDTQYF | TGTGCCAGCAGCTTAGAGCCAGGGAGGGTTAGCACAGATACGCAGTATTTT